The present T cell receptor (beta chain) was sequenced within a study of cytomegalovirus exposure and HLA in healthy donors. Findings and limits, study-wide: When the data were analyzed later, several of the most significant clusters appeared to be linked to common viral pathogens. Analysis was carried out at a later point, and it linked a missense DCLRE1C variant to TCR beta V- and J-gene trimming. Analysis performed later showed TCR beta chains linked to HLA being more clonally expanded than equally common others.

The PCR used 60 Vbeta and 13 Jbeta primers. The data were produced by immunoSEQ multiplex PCR, yet TCRdb's version contains in-frame clones alone and is incomplete. Of some 150,000 clones listed, less than 85% are singletons. Points on this clone: Its antigen is undetermined.

Healthy individuals who donated bone marrow served as the donors. Deletions cut 5 bases from V and 2 bases from J, with 25 bases between. The germline gives CDR1 MNHEY, CDR2 SMNVEV (reference sequence). This CDR3 contains 18 residues. This chain connects TRBV27 to TRBJ2-7, with D maybe TRBD2 (6 bases). Sequenced sample: PBMCs. The sequence was collected from an older woman in good health and CMV-seropositive. In nucleotides, the CDR3 is TGTGCCAGCAGTATCAGTCTTCCGGGAGCCGGGGGAGCCTACGAGCAGTACTTC. Protein: CASSISLPGAGGAYEQYF.